Here is one T cell receptor delta chain with its context. Its specificity is not known. The germline CDR1 and CDR2 sequences are TSWWSYY and QGS. This CDR3 has 16 amino acids. Deletions cut 2 bases from V and 3 bases from J, with 16 bases between. This record belongs to a study of Vδ1+ human thymocytes. Alphabeta T cells were depleted, then CD3+ Vdelta1+ Vdelta2- thymocytes were FACS-sorted. Between about 96% and 99.6% of sorted thymocytes were Vdelta1+. Study-level points and caveats: Unlike peripheral blood Vdelta1+ controls, thymic delta-chain sequences included approximately 21% Vdelta2 and few Vdelta3. TRG sequences recurred across donors, whereas TRD sequences stayed essentially private. In the thymus, TRG and TRD repertoires looked highly polyclonal with Gaussian CDR3 lengths.

Sequences come from RNA converted to cDNA by reverse transcription. Multiplex PCR used pooled V-gene forward primers and a constant-region reverse primer to amplify CDR3s. TCRdb re-called the multiplex PCR reads using CATT. This table holds some 27,000 delta-chain clones, approximately 7% found once. Sequenced sample: Vdelta1+ gamma-delta thymocytes from the thymus. The subset: FACS-sorted CD3+ TCRalphabeta- TCRVdelta1+ TCRVdelta2- thymocytes. The rearrangement uses TRDV1 and TRDJ1, with D possibly matching TRDD3 (5 bases). This receptor was identified in a girl less than two years old who had congenital heart surgery. The CDR3 loop reads CALGENHVLVADKLIF. The CDR3 DNA reads as TGTGCTCTTGGGGAAAATCACGTACTGGTGGCCGATAAACTCATCTTT.